This TCR beta chain was captured by sequencing in a study of tumor-infiltrating lymphocytes in primary liver carcinoma. About the study: Lesions, classed as T1-T3 N0M0, spanned about 4 to 11 cm across.

Unsorted bulk tissue, about 19-31 mg of it, served as the source for co-extraction of RNA and DNA. These patients lived with chronic HBV infection and had never been treated. This CDR3 is built from 14 residues. Germline V gives CDR1 SEHNR, CDR2 FQNEAQ (reference sequence). The V and J ends lost 5 bases and 8 bases respectively, with 16 bases between them. Reverse transcription of about 500 ng total RNA with a constant-region primer produced TCR beta cDNA. Libraries for TCR beta were built through three nested multiplex PCR rounds, which together made up a slightly modified ARM-PCR procedure. TRBV1-TRBV30 forward primers paired with a C-beta reverse primer were used in the first two PCR rounds, which ran approximately 10 cycles each. TCRdb re-called the multiplex PCR reads through MiXCR, storing one row per CDR3 protein. This repertoire shows 50,000 to 70,000 distinct CDR3 sequences, just over 70% found once; its top ten account for approximately 54%.

The receptor's source is a middle-aged man with primary liver carcinoma and hepatitis B virus infection. The V and J genes are TRBV7-9 and TRBJ2-1; a possible D gene is TRBD2 (7 bases). Source material: liver tumor tissue from sampling region 2. Subset of the sample: tumor region T2, inferior pole. Written as DNA, the CDR3 is TGTGCCAGCAGCCGGGAAGGGGGGGGTCATGAGCAGTTCTTC. Protein sequence: CASSREGGGHEQFF.